This note documents a single T cell receptor (beta chain) sequence. The target antigen is unknown. These data are taken from a study of T cell repertoires in cytomegalovirus infection. Study overall: CMV infection and matching HLA type were both indicated by public TCR beta signatures. Study-level results: Cumulative frequency (of public TCR beta family members) identified carriers of CMV plus the relevant HLA. HLA-C-restricted TCR beta clonotypes specific for CMV led the ex vivo response.

In TCRdb, the reads were re-called with MiXCR into one record per CDR3 protein. The profile shows approximately 290,000 distinct CDR3 sequences, about 26% of them singletons. The source material was PBMCs. The source is a human donor in good health (CMV status not recorded). Some clones in this sample may be carry-over from other donors' samples.

CDR3 coding DNA: TGTGCCACCAGCTCCGGGACAGGGGGCGATGGCTACACCTTC. The encoded protein is CATSSGTGGDGYTF. The chain links TRBV24-1 to TRBJ1-2, with TRBD1 matching 12 bases. V was pared by 7 bases and J by 6 bases, with 5 bases of the junction left unmatched. The CDR3 spans 14 residues. Germline loops: CDR1 KGHDR, CDR2 SFDVKD.